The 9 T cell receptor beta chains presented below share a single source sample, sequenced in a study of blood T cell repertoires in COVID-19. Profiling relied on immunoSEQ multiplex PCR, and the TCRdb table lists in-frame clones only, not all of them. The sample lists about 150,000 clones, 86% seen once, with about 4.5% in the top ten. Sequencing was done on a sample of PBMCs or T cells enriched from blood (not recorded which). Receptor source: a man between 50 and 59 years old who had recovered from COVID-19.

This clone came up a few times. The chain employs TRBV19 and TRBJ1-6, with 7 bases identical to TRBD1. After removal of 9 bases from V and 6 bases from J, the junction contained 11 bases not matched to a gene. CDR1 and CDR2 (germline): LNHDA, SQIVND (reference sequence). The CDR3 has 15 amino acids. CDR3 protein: CASHHAGTANSPLHF. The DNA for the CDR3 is TGTGCCAGCCACCACGCCGGGACAGCTAATTCACCCCTCCACTTT.

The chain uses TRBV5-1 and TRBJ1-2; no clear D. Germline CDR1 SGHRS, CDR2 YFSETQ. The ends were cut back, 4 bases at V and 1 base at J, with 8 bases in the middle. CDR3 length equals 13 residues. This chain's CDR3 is CASSPSVNYGYTF. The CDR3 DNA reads TGCGCCAGCAGCCCCAGCGTTAACTATGGCTACACCTTC.

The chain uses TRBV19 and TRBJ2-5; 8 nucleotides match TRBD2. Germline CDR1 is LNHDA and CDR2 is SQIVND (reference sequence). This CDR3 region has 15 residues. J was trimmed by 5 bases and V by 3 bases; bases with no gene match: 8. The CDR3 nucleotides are TGTGCCAGTAGTATTGGGACTAGTAGGTTGGAGACCCAGTACTTC. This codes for CASSIGTSRLETQYF.

CDR3 nucleotides: TGCAGCGCTAAGACAGGGGTGAGCACAGATACGCAGTATTTT. Translating gives CSAKTGVSTDTQYF. J is TRBJ2-3 and V is TRBV29-1; 8 nucleotides line up with TRBD1. The CDR3 contains 14 residues. V gave up 7 bases and J gave up 0 bases; unmatched junction bases: 6. Looked up from germline, CDR1 is SQVTM and CDR2 is ANQGSEA.

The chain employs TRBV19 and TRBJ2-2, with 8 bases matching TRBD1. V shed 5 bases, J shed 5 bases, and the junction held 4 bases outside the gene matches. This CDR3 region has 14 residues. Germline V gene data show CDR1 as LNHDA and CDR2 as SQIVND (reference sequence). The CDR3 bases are TGTGCCAGTAGTCTGACAGGGGCAACCGGGGAGCTGTTTTTT. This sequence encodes CASSLTGATGELFF.

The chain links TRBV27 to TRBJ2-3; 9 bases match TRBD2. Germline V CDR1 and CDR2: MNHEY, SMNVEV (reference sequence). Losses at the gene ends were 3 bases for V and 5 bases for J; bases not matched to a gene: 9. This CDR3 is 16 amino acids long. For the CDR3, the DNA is TGTGCCAGCAGTTTGTATCTAGCGGGGATTCAAGATACGCAGTATTTT. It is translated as CASSLYLAGIQDTQYF.

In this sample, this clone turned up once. The chain's CDR3 is CASSQDRRSSYEQYF. The CDR3, as DNA: TGCGCCAGCAGCCAAGATAGGCGGAGCTCCTACGAGCAGTACTTC. This sequence joins TRBV4-3 and TRBJ2-7, with D unresolved. V lost 0 bases to trimming and J lost 0 bases, with 9 bases between them. The CDR3 has 15 residues. Germline values: CDR1 LGHNA, CDR2 YSLEER.

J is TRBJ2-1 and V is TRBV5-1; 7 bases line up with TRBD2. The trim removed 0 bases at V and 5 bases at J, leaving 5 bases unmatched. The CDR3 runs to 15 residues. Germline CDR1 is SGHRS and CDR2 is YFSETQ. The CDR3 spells CASSLDPSGNNEQFF. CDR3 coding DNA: TGCGCCAGCAGCTTGGATCCTAGCGGAAACAATGAGCAGTTCTTC.

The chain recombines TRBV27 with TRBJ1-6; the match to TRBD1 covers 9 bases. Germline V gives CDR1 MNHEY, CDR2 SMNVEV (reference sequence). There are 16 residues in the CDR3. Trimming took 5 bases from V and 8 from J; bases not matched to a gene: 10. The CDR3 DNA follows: TGTGCCAGCAGTCCTAATTCCGGGACAGGGCATTCACCCCTCCACTTT. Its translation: CASSPNSGTGHSPLHF.